This TCR beta chain was retrieved from a study of regulatory T cells in long-lasting Graves disease (dated by TCRdb to about 2021). Broadly, across the study: Persistent Graves' disease meant more than 5 years of antithyroid drug treatment with TSH receptor autoantibodies that stayed positive. This study used TCR sequencing and RNA sequencing of peripheral blood to compare persistent Graves' disease patients against newly diagnosed Graves' disease patients. The study was registered as a clinical trial and conducted in China. A total of around 35 samples were covered by TCR sequencing, comprising some 13 persistent and around 20 newly diagnosed Graves' disease patients. Persistent Graves' disease patients in the clinical cohort had taken antithyroid drugs for roughly ten years on average. What the study reported, not specific to this receptor: The authors noted that the small sample size was a limitation that may lower accuracy. Only peripheral blood was studied, because thyroid tissue, the primary lesion, was inaccessible. Persistent disease showed preferential use of TRBV28, TRBJ1-2 and TRBJ2-5, whereas newly diagnosed disease favored TRBV20-1 and TRBJ2-1. Patients with persistent disease shared more public clonotypes (fewer than 3,000) than newly diagnosed patients did (more than 900). Only the TCR beta chain was sequenced and analyzed. Lower TCR Shannon entropy and fewer highly expanded clones were observed in persistent Graves' disease patients than in newly diagnosed patients, which suggested clonal expansion.

Library generation was performed with multiplex PCR. The listed sequencing device is Illumina HiSeq 4000. CDR3 regions were amplified by Arm-PCR with iRepertoire HTBI primers to construct TCR beta libraries. PCR products were gel purified before sequencing. The authors' analysis ran thus. A total of around 66 TRBV and 14 TRBJ segments were identified across samples and were used for gene usage analysis of CDR3 amino acid clonotypes. COPE and FqMerger were used to merge the filtered high-quality paired reads into contigs. BLAST was used to align contigs to the IMGT TRBV, TRBD and TRBJ reference genes, and CDR3 was defined following IMGT. Clonotypes above 0.1% frequency were classified as highly expanded clones. Shannon entropy served as the measure of repertoire diversity, while the Gini coefficient captured V-J evenness. A clonotype found in more than one individual was treated as public. TCRdb trimmed public reads at Q25 via fastp, called clones via MiXCR and kept in-frame beta chains. Duplicate CDR3 protein sequences are folded into a single record with the most common DNA and genes. V and J calls and clone size were set by TCRdb, not the authors. In all, the sample holds hundreds of thousands of distinct CDR3 sequences, and 20% to 25% of those were seen once. Clones ranked in the top ten supply around 7% of the sample.

According to the germline V gene (reference sequence), CDR1 reads SEHNR and CDR2 reads FQNEAQ. The junction shows trimming of 6 bases on V and 6 bases on J, plus 8 bases between the germline ends. The CDR3 spans 12 residues, from the cysteine through the phenylalanine. Only CDR3 DNA is held: 36 bases, read in frame from base 1. This clonotype was seen many times. The antigen it recognizes is unknown. Base qualities are not recorded, but no much larger clone differs from it by a single base. The time point label of this sample denotes: persistent/refractory GD, antithyroid drugs over 5 years with positive TRAb. RNA was extracted from PBMCs in TRIzol for both TCR sequencing and RNA sequencing. Graves' disease was diagnosed according to American Thyroid Association guidelines. Patients were recruited from an endocrinology department in Xi'an, China. Each patient gave approximately 9.7 milliliters of peripheral blood, collected in an EDTA anticoagulant tube. Ficoll Paque Plus density gradient separation was used to isolate PBMCs, and no additional T cell sorting was done. RNA quality was checked with an Agilent 2100 Bioanalyzer and agarose gel, and concentration with a NanoDrop 2000.

This TCR was sampled from a female donor with Graves disease. This sequence uses TRBV7-9 and TRBJ2-2; confidence is insufficient to name the D gene. The source was peripheral blood mononuclear cells (PBMCs), collected when the disease was refractory, from a patient treated with antithyroid drugs. DNA sequence: TGTGCCAGCAGTTCCTCGGCCGGGGAGCTGTTTTTT. This is translated as CASSSSAGELFF.